Listed below are T cell receptor beta chains from one sample, sequenced in a study of T cell responses to AZD1222 COVID-19 vaccine. Sequencing used immunoSEQ multiplex PCR; TCRdb keeps in-frame clones, though not all of them. The data show 100,000 to 150,000 clones, roughly 90% seen once. Material: peripheral blood, obtained 28 days after the second AZD1222 dose. These receptors were obtained from an adult who received the AZD1222 COVID-19 vaccine. Each CDR3 is given with its conserved first and last residue. The order of the fields is J gene, clone size, D gene, V gene, CDR3 DNA, CDR3 protein. D genes are given only for firm matches. A clone size is listed for some rows: how often the clone was seen (once, few, many), or a class if it is expanded.

TRBJ1-2,.,.,TRBV19,TGTGCCAGTAGTAAGACAGCCGACTATGGCTACACCTTC,CASSKTADYGYTF
TRBJ2-1,.,TRBD1,TRBV6-5,TGTGCCAGCAAGATGCCGGGACAGGGCAATGAGCAGTTCTTC,CASKMPGQGNEQFF
TRBJ2-5,.,.,TRBV28,TGTGCCAGCAGCCCTTCTCTACAGCAAGAGACCCAGTACTTC,CASSPSLQQETQYF
TRBJ1-2,few,TRBD1,TRBV7-2,TGTGCCAGCAGCTTGACAGGGGTGGGGTATGGCTACACCTTC,CASSLTGVGYGYTF
TRBJ1-2,.,TRBD1,TRBV19,TGTGCCAGTAGTTCGTTACAGGGGACGAACTATGGCTACACCTTC,CASSSLQGTNYGYTF
TRBJ2-3,.,.,TRBV21-1,TGTGCCAGCAGCAAAGATGGGGTTCTAGCGGAGATCACAGATACGCAGTATTTT,CASSKDGVLAEITDTQYF
TRBJ1-1,.,.,TRBV5-1,TGCGCCAGCAGCTTGCGGGGGGACACTGAAGCTTTCTTT,CASSLRGDTEAFF
TRBJ2-7,.,.,TRBV28,TGTGCCAGCAGTTTATTAGGTGGGGCAGGGTTCGAGCAGTACTTC,CASSLLGGAGFEQYF
TRBJ1-1,.,.,TRBV18,TGTGCCAGCTCGTCGATCGAAATGACTTTCTTT,CASSSIEMTFF
TRBJ1-2,.,.,TRBV7-2,TGTGCCAGCAGCAGGGGGAAGAACTATGGCTACACCTTC,CASSRGKNYGYTF
TRBJ1-6,.,TRBD1,TRBV25-1,TGTGCCAGCAGTGTGACGACAGGGACATCACCCCTCCACTTT,CASSVTTGTSPLHF
TRBJ1-3,.,.,TRBV29-1,TGCAGCGCCAGGGCGGGGGGAGGAAACACCATATATTTT,CSARAGGGNTIYF
TRBJ2-1,.,TRBD1,TRBV18,TGTGCCAGCTCACCACTGACCGACAGGGGACCCTACAATGAGCAGTTCTTC,CASSPLTDRGPYNEQFF
TRBJ1-4,.,.,TRBV15,TGTGCCACCAGCACAAACAGGGTTGCTAATGAAAAACTGTTTTTT,CATSTNRVANEKLFF
TRBJ2-7,.,.,TRBV6-2/TRBV6-3,TGTGCCAGCAGTTACTCATACCCGGGGTACGAGCAGTACTTC,CASSYSYPGYEQYF
TRBJ1-6,.,.,TRBV5-8,TGTGCCAGCAGCTTGGGAACCCGCGTCAATTCACCCCTCCACTTT,CASSLGTRVNSPLHF
TRBJ1-3,.,.,TRBV12-3/TRBV12-4,TGTGCCAGCACCAACGGAAACACCATATATTTT,CASTNGNTIYF
TRBJ1-2,.,.,TRBV28,TGTGCCAGCAGTCCATACACGACAGGATTCTATGGCTACACCTTC,CASSPYTTGFYGYTF
TRBJ1-3,once,.,TRBV7-2,TGTGCCAGCAGCTTGAGGATAACTGGAAACACCATATATTTT,CASSLRITGNTIYF
TRBJ2-3,.,.,TRBV19,TGTGCCAGCGCCCCGGACAGACAGTCGTCGCAGTATTTT,CASAPDRQSSQYF
TRBJ2-1,.,.,TRBV5-1,TGCGCCAGCAGCTTAACGGGGATCGCCGACAATGAGCAGTTCTTC,CASSLTGIADNEQFF
TRBJ1-1,.,.,TRBV15,TGTGCCACCAGCAGAGCTTTTCAGGGCCTGAACACTGAAGCTTTCTTT,CATSRAFQGLNTEAFF
TRBJ1-2,.,.,TRBV13,TGTGCCAGCAGCCACAGGACCGCGATATTAGACTATGGCTACACCTTC,CASSHRTAILDYGYTF
TRBJ2-2,.,.,TRBV2,TGTGCCAGCGCTGCCCGGGCTAAGGAGGAGCTGTTTTTT,CASAARAKEELFF
TRBJ1-2,.,.,TRBV7-8,TGTGCCAGCAGCTTAGAGTCAGGCCGGGGCTACACCTTC,CASSLESGRGYTF
TRBJ2-1,once,.,TRBV5-4,TGTGCCAGCAGCTTGCCCCAGGGCGAGTTGTCTGAGCAGTTCTTC,CASSLPQGELSEQFF
TRBJ1-1,.,TRBD1,TRBV5-4,TGTGCCAGCAGCTTCGACAGGGGGTCTATATCGAACACTGAAGCTTTCTTT,CASSFDRGSISNTEAFF
TRBJ1-3,.,TRBD1,TRBV19,TGTGCCACCGACAGGGGGCGAGGGGACACCATATATTTT,CATDRGRGDTIYF
TRBJ2-2,.,TRBD2,TRBV19,TGTGCCAGTAGTCCGGTTGCGTTATTTGCGGGAGCCGGGGAGCTGTTTTTT,CASSPVALFAGAGELFF